This TCR beta chain comes out of a study of regulatory T cells in long-lasting Graves disease. Assembly of TCR beta libraries relied on iRepertoire HTBI primers together with Arm-PCR of CDR3 regions. TCRdb redid the calling of the multiplex PCR reads with MiXCR, one entry per CDR3 protein. Counted here are hundreds of thousands of distinct CDR3 sequences, around 16% occurring once; the ten biggest clones make up just under 25%. This CDR3 spans 17 amino acids. Trimming at V came to 2 bases and at J to 7 bases, leaving 12 bases not matched to a gene. Germline V CDR1 and CDR2: MDHEN, SYDVKM. This clonotype came up many times. Time point described: newly diagnosed GD, antithyroid drugs for less than 3 months. From RNA extracted from PBMCs, the TCR library was made. These data also featured in a second study, about T cells in Graves' hyperthyroidism and ophthalmopathy.

Sample: peripheral blood mononuclear cells (PBMCs), taken at new diagnosis, from a patient treated with antithyroid drugs. V and J are TRBV28 and TRBJ1-5, with 9 nucleotides matching TRBD1. This TCR derives from a middle-aged woman with Graves disease. This CDR3 is CASSLVGDRVYGQPQHF. In DNA, the CDR3 is TGTGCCAGCAGTTTAGTCGGGGACAGGGTTTACGGACAGCCCCAGCATTTT. Drawing the rest from reference TRBV28 and TRBJ1-5, the complete variable domain is DVKVTQSSRYLVKRTGEKVFLECVQDMDHENMFWYRQDPGLGLRLIYFSYDVKMKEKGDIPEGYSVSREKKERFSLILESASTNQTSMYLCASSLVGDRVYGQPQHFGDGTRLSIL.